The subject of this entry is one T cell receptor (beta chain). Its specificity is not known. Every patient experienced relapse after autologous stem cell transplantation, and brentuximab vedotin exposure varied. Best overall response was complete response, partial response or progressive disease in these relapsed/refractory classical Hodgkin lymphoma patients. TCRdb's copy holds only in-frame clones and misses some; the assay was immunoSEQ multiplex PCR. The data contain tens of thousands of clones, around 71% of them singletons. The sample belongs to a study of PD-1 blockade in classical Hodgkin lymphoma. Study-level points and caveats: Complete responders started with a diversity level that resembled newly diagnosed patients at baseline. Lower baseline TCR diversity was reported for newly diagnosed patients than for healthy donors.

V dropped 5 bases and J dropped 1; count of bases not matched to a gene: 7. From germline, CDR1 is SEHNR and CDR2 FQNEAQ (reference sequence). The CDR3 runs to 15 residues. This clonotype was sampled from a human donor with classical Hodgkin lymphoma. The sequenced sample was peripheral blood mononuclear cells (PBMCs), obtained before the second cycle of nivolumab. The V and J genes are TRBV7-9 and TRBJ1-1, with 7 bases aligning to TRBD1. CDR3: CASSEYRGGNTEAFF. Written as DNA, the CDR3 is TGTGCCAGCAGCGAATACAGGGGAGGGAACACTGAAGCTTTCTTT.